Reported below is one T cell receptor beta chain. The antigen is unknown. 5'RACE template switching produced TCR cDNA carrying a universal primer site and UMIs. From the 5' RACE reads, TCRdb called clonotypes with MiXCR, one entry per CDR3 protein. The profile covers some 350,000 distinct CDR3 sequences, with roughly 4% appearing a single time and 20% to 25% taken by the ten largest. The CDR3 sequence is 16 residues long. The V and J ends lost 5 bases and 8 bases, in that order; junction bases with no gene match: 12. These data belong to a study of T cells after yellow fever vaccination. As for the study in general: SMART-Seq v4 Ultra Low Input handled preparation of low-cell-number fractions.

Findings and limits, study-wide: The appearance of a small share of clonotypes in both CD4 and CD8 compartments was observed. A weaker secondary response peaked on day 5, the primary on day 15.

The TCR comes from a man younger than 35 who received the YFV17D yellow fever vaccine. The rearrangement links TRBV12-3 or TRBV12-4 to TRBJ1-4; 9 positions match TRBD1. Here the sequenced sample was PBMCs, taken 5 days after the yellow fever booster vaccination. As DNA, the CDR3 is TGTGCCAGCAGTCGTACAGGGGGCGCGTTTAACGAAAAACTGTTTTTT. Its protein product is CASSRTGGAFNEKLFF.